This is a list of T cell receptor beta chains from one sample in a study of glioma-infiltrating T cells after dendritic cell vaccination. The data were produced by immunoSEQ multiplex PCR, yet TCRdb's version contains in-frame clones alone and is incomplete. Of about 95,000 clones in the sample, 70% to 90% were seen once. This specimen consisted of blood, obtained before dendritic cell vaccination. The receptors shown here come from a human donor with glioblastoma. Both conserved end residues are part of each CDR3. The D gene is left open where the match is weak.

cdr3_aa,cdr3_nt,d_call,v_call,j_call,cdr3_length
CASSSQGRSEQFF,TGTGCTAGCAGCTCACAGGGAAGGAGTGAGCAGTTCTTC,.,TRBV7-7,TRBJ2-1,13
CSVWTGRTEAFF,TGCAGCGTTTGGACAGGGAGGACTGAAGCTTTCTTT,TRBD1,TRBV29-1,TRBJ1-1,12
CASSLNGEAFF,TGTGCCAGCAGCTTGAACGGGGAAGCTTTCTTT,.,TRBV7-9,TRBJ1-1,11
CASSLSQTGYYEQYF,TGTGCCAGCAGTCTCTCCCAGACAGGGTACTACGAGCAGTACTTC,TRBD1,TRBV6-1,TRBJ2-7,15
CASSPAGGTEQFF,TGTGCCAGCTCACCGGCGGGGGGGACCGAGCAGTTCTTC,TRBD2,TRBV18,TRBJ2-1,13
CASSQTSGSIYEQYF,TGTGCCAGCAGCCAGACTAGCGGGAGTATCTACGAGCAGTACTTC,TRBD2,TRBV7-2,TRBJ2-7,15
CATKGGRYTEAFF,TGTGCCACAAAAGGGGGAAGGTACACTGAAGCTTTCTTT,.,TRBV19,TRBJ1-1,13
CASTGTGDAFF,TGTGCCAGTACCGGGACAGGGGATGCTTTCTTT,TRBD1,TRBV25-1,TRBJ1-1,11
CASEMNTEAFF,TGTGCCAGCGAGATGAACACTGAAGCTTTCTTT,.,TRBV2,TRBJ1-1,11
CSVEDGDRVEETQYF,TGCAGCGTTGAAGACGGGGACAGGGTGGAAGAGACCCAGTACTTC,TRBD1,TRBV29-1,TRBJ2-5,15
CASSLRANTQYF,TGTGCCAGCAGTTTGAGGGCAAATACGCAGTATTTT,.,TRBV28,TRBJ2-3,12
CASSVVGQRSGELFF,TGTGCCAGCAGCGTAGTGGGGCAGAGGTCCGGGGAGCTGTTTTTT,.,TRBV9,TRBJ2-2,15
CASSPPAVQSYEQYF,TGTGCCAGCTCACCACCGGCAGTCCAATCCTACGAGCAGTACTTC,.,TRBV18,TRBJ2-7,15
CASGRERDEQFF,TGCGCCAGCGGGCGGGAGAGGGATGAGCAGTTCTTC,TRBD2,TRBV10-2,TRBJ2-1,12
CASSRGGTGELFF,TGTGCCAGCAGCCGGGGGGGGACCGGGGAGCTGTTTTTT,TRBD2,TRBV7-2,TRBJ2-2,13
CASQELAGGDNEQFF,TGCGCCAGTCAGGAACTAGCGGGGGGGGACAATGAGCAGTTCTTC,TRBD2,TRBV5-1,TRBJ2-1,15
CASSSGEVPSYEQYF,TGTGCCAGCAGTTCCGGGGAGGTTCCCTCCTACGAGCAGTACTTC,.,TRBV6-5,TRBJ2-7,15
CASPPSGRATGELFF,TGTGCCAGCCCCCCTAGCGGGAGGGCCACCGGGGAGCTGTTTTTT,TRBD2,TRBV7-9,TRBJ2-2,15
CASRLTGLTEAFF,TGTGCCAGCAGGTTAACAGGTCTCACTGAAGCTTTCTTT,.,TRBV6-6,TRBJ1-1,13
CATSRRGTDTQYF,TGTGCCACCTCAAGAAGAGGGACAGATACGCAGTATTTT,.,TRBV2,TRBJ2-3,13
CASSQRGGNTQYF,TGCGCCAGCAGCCAGAGGGGGGGGAATACGCAGTATTTT,.,TRBV4-3,TRBJ2-3,13
CASSRGLAGGPPGELFF,TGCGCCAGCAGCCGCGGACTAGCGGGAGGGCCCCCCGGGGAGCTGTTTTTT,TRBD2,TRBV4-3,TRBJ2-2,17
CASSSGGGDPSTDTQYF,TGTGCCAGCAGCTCGGGTGGGGGGGACCCTAGCACAGATACGCAGTATTTT,TRBD2,TRBV7-3,TRBJ2-3,17
CASSRDGGLPTYEQYF,TGCGCCAGCAGCAGAGACGGTGGGCTCCCAACCTACGAGCAGTACTTC,.,TRBV5-1,TRBJ2-7,16
CASSRAGTALYGYTF,TGTGCCAGCAGCCGCGCCGGGACAGCCCTCTATGGCTACACCTTC,TRBD1,TRBV14,TRBJ1-2,15
CPPAGGGSPEAFF,TGTCCCCCAGCCGGCGGGGGAAGTCCTGAAGCTTTCTTT,.,TRBV21-1,TRBJ1-1,13
CASTSGTQETQYF,TGTGCCAGCACTAGCGGGACTCAAGAGACCCAGTACTTC,TRBD2,TRBV7-2,TRBJ2-5,13
CASSRQGYGYTF,TGTGCCAGCAGCCGACAGGGGTATGGCTACACCTTC,TRBD1,TRBV6-5,TRBJ1-2,12
CASSWGTGGRGYTF,TGCGCCAGCAGCTGGGGGACAGGGGGACGGGGCTACACCTTC,TRBD1,TRBV5-1,TRBJ1-2,14